This entry lists 17 T cell receptor beta chains sequenced from one sample in a study of cytomegalovirus exposure and HLA in healthy donors. PCR involved 60 Vbeta and 13 Jbeta primers. Clones were read by immunoSEQ multiplex PCR, and TCRdb kept only the in-frame ones, dropping some. Here the sample spans approximately 110,000 clones, around 70% being singletons. The sequenced sample consisted of PBMCs. These receptors originate from a woman in her 70s in good health and CMV-seropositive.

In its sample, this clone was seen a few times. Sequence at one end of the junction differs from germline and may be a read error. This chain connects TRBV7-9 to TRBJ2-5, with D unclear. The CDR3 is 12 amino acids. CDR1 and CDR2 (germline): SEHNR, FQNEAQ (reference sequence). The CDR3 is CSSSSYVETQYF. DNA for the CDR3: TGTTCCAGCAGCTCCTATGTGGAGACCCAGTACTTC.

The chain employs TRBV5-1 and TRBJ1-2, with D maybe TRBD1 (6 bases). Germline-derived CDR1 and CDR2 are SGHRS and YFSETQ. The V gene lost 2 bases and the J gene lost 0 bases, with 14 bases spanning the gap. CDR3 size: 16 residues. The CDR3 is CASSFGWDISNYGYTF. The CDR3 DNA follows: TGCGCCAGCAGCTTCGGCTGGGACATCTCTAACTATGGCTACACCTTC.

V and J are TRBV30 and TRBJ2-5; a weak D match, TRBD2 (7 bases). Per the germline V gene, CDR1 is GTSNPN and CDR2 is SVGIG (reference sequence). V was pared by 0 bases and J by 5 bases, with 16 bases between. This CDR3 region has 15 residues. For the CDR3, the DNA is TGTGCCTGGAGTGTAATCCGGGGGGCCCGGGAGACCCAGTACTTC. Translating it yields CAWSVIRGARETQYF.

This clone was observed a few times. The chain is built from TRBV7-8 and TRBJ1-3; no definite D call. V lost 5 bases and J 1 base, leaving 9 bases between the germline ends. The CDR3 sequence is 14 residues long. Germline CDR1 reads SGHVS; CDR2 reads FQNEAQ. The CDR3 nucleotides read TGTGCCAGCAGCCCCGGTATTTCTGGAAACACCATATATTTT. It is translated as CASSPGISGNTIYF.

This clone appeared a few times. The chain links TRBV11-3 to TRBJ2-3; D ambiguous. V was pared by 2 bases and J by 2 bases, with 11 bases between. This CDR3 comprises 15 residues. The germline CDR1 and CDR2 sequences are SGHNT and YENEEA. In DNA form, the CDR3 reads TGTGCCAGCAGCTTATCGAGAGCTCCCACAGATACGCAGTATTTT. Translating gives CASSLSRAPTDTQYF.

Only a few counts were recorded for this clone. The chain is built from TRBV7-6 and TRBJ2-1; a possible D gene is TRBD2 (6 bases). Looked up from germline, CDR1 is SGHVS and CDR2 is FNYEAQ. Trimming pared 5 bases from V and 0 bases from J, leaving 11 bases between. The CDR3 has 15 amino acids. DNA of the CDR3: TGTGCCAGCAGCCGAGGGACTGCCTCCTACAATGAGCAGTTCTTC. Translated: CASSRGTASYNEQFF.

There are a few counts of this clone. The chain employs TRBV5-4 and TRBJ1-1; D is possibly TRBD1 (5 bases). V was trimmed by 4 bases and J by 5 bases, leaving 12 bases between them. The germline V gene encodes CDR1 SGHNT and CDR2 YYREEE (reference sequence). CDR3 length equals 13 residues. The CDR3 reads CASSPDSGTEAFF. Written as DNA, the CDR3 is TGTGCCAGCAGCCCTGACAGTGGTACTGAAGCTTTCTTT. Filled out from reference TRBV5-4 and TRBJ1-1, the complete variable domain reads ETGVTQSPTHLIKTRGQQVTLRCSSQSGHNTVSWYQQALGQGPQFIFQYYREEENGRGNFPPRFSGLQFPNYSSELNVNALELDDSALYLCASSPDSGTEAFFGQGTRLTVV.

The gene calls are TRBV5-5 and TRBJ1-2; D gene uncertain. The CDR3 runs to 12 residues. The V and J ends lost 0 bases and 14 bases respectively, with 14 bases between them. Germline lookup yields CDR1 SGHKS and CDR2 YYEKEE (reference sequence). The CDR3 loop is CASSLDGGPDTF. The CDR3 coding sequence is TGTGCCAGCAGCTTGGACGGCGGCCCCGATACCTTC.

The chain uses TRBV18 and TRBJ1-2, with D hard to call. CDR1 KGHSH and CDR2 LQKENI come from the germline V gene. The CDR3 runs 13 residues. V dropped 2 bases and J dropped 6 bases, with 10 bases sitting between them. The CDR3 DNA follows: TGTGCCAGCTCACCAGGCAGGCAGGATGGCTACACCTTC. Its protein product is CASSPGRQDGYTF.

A single count supports this clone. The chain joins TRBV5-1 to TRBJ2-5; 7 bases line up with TRBD2. V shed 2 bases and J 5 bases; nucleotides not matched to a gene: 0. There are 12 residues in the CDR3. CDR1 is SGHRS, CDR2 YFSETQ, per germline. In DNA form, the CDR3 reads TGCGCCAGCAGCTTCGGGGGGGAGACCCAGTACTTC. It specifies CASSFGGETQYF.

The chain couples TRBV6-6 to TRBJ1-1, with 7 bases matching TRBD1. V shed 0 bases, J shed 7 bases, and the junction held 8 bases outside the gene matches. The CDR3 totals 15 residues. CDR1 and CDR2 (germline): MNHNY, SVGAGI (reference sequence). The DNA for the CDR3 is TGTGCCAGCAGTTACTCGACAGGGATGGGCTTTGAAGCTTTCTTT. It codes for CASSYSTGMGFEAFF.

As to this clone: The same CDR3 also results from other DNA sequences found in this sample. This chain uses TRBV6-5 with TRBJ1-1; D is perhaps TRBD1 (6 bases). This CDR3 is 13 amino acids long. Germline V gene lookup returns CDR1 MNHEY and CDR2 SVGAGI. The ends were cut back, 5 bases at V and 2 bases at J, with 9 bases in the middle. The CDR3 nucleotides are TGTGCCAGCAGTAGGACAGATAACACTGAAGCTTTCTTT. Its protein product is CASSRTDNTEAFF.

This clone was seen a single time. The J gene is TRBJ1-1, the V gene TRBV6-6; D is possibly TRBD1 (5 bases). Germline CDR1 and CDR2: MNHNY and SVGAGI (reference sequence). The V end lost 2 bases, the J end lost 1 base, and 11 bases lay between the germline ends. The CDR3 runs to 15 residues. The CDR3 sequence is CASSYGGTPNTEAFF. The DNA for the CDR3 is TGTGCCAGCAGTTACGGCGGGACTCCGAACACTGAAGCTTTCTTT.

The rearrangement joins TRBV5-1 to TRBJ1-1; 7 bases are shared with TRBD1. The length of the CDR3 is 14 residues. V lost 9 bases to trimming and J lost 0 bases; unmatched junction nucleotides: 8. CDR1 is SGHRS, CDR2 YFSETQ, per germline. CDR3 protein: CATREDRLNTEAFF. The CDR3 bases are TGCGCCACCAGGGAGGACAGGTTGAACACTGAAGCTTTCTTT.

This clone was counted only a few times. The chain recombines TRBV6-5 with TRBJ2-1; 10 bases align to TRBD2. Trimming took 5 bases from V and 9 from J; bases not matched to a gene: 7. Germline V gives CDR1 MNHEY, CDR2 SVGAGI. This CDR3 is built from 14 residues. CDR3 nucleotide sequence: TGTGCCAGCAGTGAGCGGGGGGGCCTGGGTGAGCAGTTCTTC. This translates into CASSERGGLGEQFF.

The V gene is TRBV30, the J gene TRBJ1-5; 7 bases line up with TRBD1. CDR3 length: 14 amino acids. Germline V gene sequence: CDR1 GTSNPN, CDR2 SVGIG (reference sequence). The V segment lost 4 bases and the J segment 3 bases; nucleotides outside the gene matches: 6. CDR3 protein: CAWNLQGLNQPQHF. The CDR3 bases are TGTGCCTGGAACCTACAGGGGCTCAATCAGCCCCAGCATTTT.

The chain joins TRBV7-2 to TRBJ2-5; D ambiguous. The CDR3 totals 15 residues. The germline V gene has CDR1 SGHTA and CDR2 FQGNSA. Trimming pared 2 bases from V and 1 base from J, leaving 11 bases between. As DNA, the CDR3 is TGTGCCAGCAGCTTACAGGCCATTCTCCAAGAGACCCAGTACTTC. Protein sequence: CASSLQAILQETQYF.